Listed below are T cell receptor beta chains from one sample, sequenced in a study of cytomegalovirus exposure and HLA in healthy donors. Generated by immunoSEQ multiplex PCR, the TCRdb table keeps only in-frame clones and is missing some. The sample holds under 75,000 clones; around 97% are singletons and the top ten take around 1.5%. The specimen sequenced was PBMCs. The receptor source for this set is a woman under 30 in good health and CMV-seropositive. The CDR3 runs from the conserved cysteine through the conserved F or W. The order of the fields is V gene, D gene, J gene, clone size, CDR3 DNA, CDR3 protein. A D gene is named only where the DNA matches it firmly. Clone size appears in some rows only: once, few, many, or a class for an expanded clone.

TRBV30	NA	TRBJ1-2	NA	TGTGCCTGGACCCTCGGGTCTAACTATGGCTACACCTTC	CAWTLGSNYGYTF
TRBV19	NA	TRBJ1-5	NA	TGTGCCAGTAGTCATAGAGGCGCTCAAAATCAGCCCCAGCATTTT	CASSHRGAQNQPQHF
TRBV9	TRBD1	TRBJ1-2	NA	TGTGCCAGCGGGGGACAGGGGGCAAGATATGGCTACACCTTC	CASGGQGARYGYTF
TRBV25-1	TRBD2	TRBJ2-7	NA	TGTGCCAGCAGTGAGTTAGCGGGAGGTTTCGAGCAGTACTTC	CASSELAGGFEQYF
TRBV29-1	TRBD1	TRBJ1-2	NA	TGCAGCGCCGAGGACAGGGGGCAAGGCGGCTACACCTTC	CSAEDRGQGGYTF
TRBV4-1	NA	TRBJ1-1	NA	TGCGCCAGCAGCCCTAAGGGGGGGGTTTTAGGCACTGAAGCTTTCTTT	CASSPKGGVLGTEAFF
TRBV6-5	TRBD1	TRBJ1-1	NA	TGTGCCAGCAGCATAAATCGGGACAGAAACACTGAAGCTTTCTTT	CASSINRDRNTEAFF
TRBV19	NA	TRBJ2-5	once	TGTGCCAGTAGTATAGAACCGAGACTGACCCAGTACTTC	CASSIEPRLTQYF
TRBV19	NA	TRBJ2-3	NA	TGTGCCAGTAGTTCCCCCCAAGTAGGGGCCGATACGCAGTATTTT	CASSSPQVGADTQYF
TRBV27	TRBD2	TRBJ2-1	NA	TGTGCCAGCAGTCCCTGGGGGACTAGCGGGAGGATCGCCTACAATGAGCAGTTCTTC	CASSPWGTSGRIAYNEQFF
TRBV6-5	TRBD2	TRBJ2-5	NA	TGTGCCAGCAGCGGGGCGGGAGGGTCCCAAGAGACCCAGTACTTC	CASSGAGGSQETQYF
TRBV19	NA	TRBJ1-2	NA	TGTGCCAGTAGTAACTCGGCGGGCGGCCTTGAGGGTTACACCTTC	CASSNSAGGLEGYTF
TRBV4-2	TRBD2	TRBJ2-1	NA	TGTGCCAGCAGCCAACATCTAGCGGGAGAGGATAATGAGCAGTTCTTC	CASSQHLAGEDNEQFF
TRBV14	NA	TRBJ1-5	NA	TGTGCCAGCAGCCAAGGAGGGTTTGGTCAGCCCCAGCATTTT	CASSQGGFGQPQHF
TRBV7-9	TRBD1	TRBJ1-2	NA	TGTGCCAGCAGCCTTATACCACCTCCGAAGACAGGGTCTGGCTACACCTTC	CASSLIPPPKTGSGYTF
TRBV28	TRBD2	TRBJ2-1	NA	TGTGCCAGCAGTCAGGGACTAGCTCTTAGAGTGGTCTACAATGAGCAGTTCTTC	CASSQGLALRVVYNEQFF
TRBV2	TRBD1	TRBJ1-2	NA	TGTGCCAGCAGGAAGACAGGGAGTATTGGCTACACCTTC	CASRKTGSIGYTF
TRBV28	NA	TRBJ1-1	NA	TGTGCCAGCAGTACAGGGCGGACTGAAGCTTTCTTT	CASSTGRTEAFF
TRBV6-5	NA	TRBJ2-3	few	TGTGCCAGCAGTTACTCGGTCAGGGCGACAGATACGCAGTATTTT	CASSYSVRATDTQYF
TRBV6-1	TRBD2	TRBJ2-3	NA	TGTGCCAGCAGTCAAGGACTAGCGCCGGGCACAGATACGCAGTATTTT	CASSQGLAPGTDTQYF
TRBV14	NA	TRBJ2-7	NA	TGTGCCAGCAGCCAGCGGGGCGGGGCAGGGTCCTACGAGCAGTACTTC	CASSQRGGAGSYEQYF
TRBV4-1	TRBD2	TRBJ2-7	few	TGCGCCAGCAGCCAAGGACTAGCGAGATCCTACGAGCAGTACTTC	CASSQGLARSYEQYF
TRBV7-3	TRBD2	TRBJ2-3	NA	TGTGCCAGCAGCTTATACGGGGGGATAAGCACAGATACGCAGTATTTT	CASSLYGGISTDTQYF
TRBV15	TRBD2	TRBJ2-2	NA	TGTGCCACCAGCAGAGGACTAGCGGGAGAGGGCGGGGAGCTGTTTTTT	CATSRGLAGEGGELFF
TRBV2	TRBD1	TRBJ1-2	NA	TGTGCCAGCGCAGAACCCTCGGGACAGACCTATGGCTACACCTTC	CASAEPSGQTYGYTF
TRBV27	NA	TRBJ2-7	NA	TGTGCCAGCAGTGCCCGACTAGGGGAACGGGGCGAGCAGTACTTC	CASSARLGERGEQYF
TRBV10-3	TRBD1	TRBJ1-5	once	TGTGCCATTGGGACAGGAAGCAATCAGCCCCAGCATTTT	CAIGTGSNQPQHF
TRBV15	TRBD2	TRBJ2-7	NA	TGTGCCACCAGCAGAGACTCCCAACTAGCGGGAGATGTAGAGCAGTACTTC	CATSRDSQLAGDVEQYF
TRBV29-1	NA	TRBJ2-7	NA	TGCAGCGTTGAAAGGCCAGGGAATGGGTACGAGCAGTACTTC	CSVERPGNGYEQYF
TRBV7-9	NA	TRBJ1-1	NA	TGTGCCAGCAGCTTCATTCAGAACACTGAAGCTTTCTTT	CASSFIQNTEAFF
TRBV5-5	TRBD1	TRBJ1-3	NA	TGTGCCAGCAGCTTAGGGACAGGGGTCTCTGGAAACACCATATATTTT	CASSLGTGVSGNTIYF
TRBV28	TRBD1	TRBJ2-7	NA	TGTGCCAGCAGTCCTATGGGACAGGCTACCGAGCAGTACTTC	CASSPMGQATEQYF
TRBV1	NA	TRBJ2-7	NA	TGCACCAGCAGCCAAGAGAGTAAGGAGGGCCGACCAAACGAGCAGTACTTC	CTSSQESKEGRPNEQYF
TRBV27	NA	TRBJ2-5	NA	TGTGCCAGCAGTTTCCGTGGGCAGGAGACCCAGTACTTC	CASSFRGQETQYF
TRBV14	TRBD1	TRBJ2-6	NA	TGTGCCAGCAGCCAATTGAGTCCCAGGGGGCTGGCCGGGGCCAACGTCCTGACTTTC	CASSQLSPRGLAGANVLTF
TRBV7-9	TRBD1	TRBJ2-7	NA	TGTGCCAGCAGCGAATCCGGGACAGTGTACGAGCAGTACTTC	CASSESGTVYEQYF
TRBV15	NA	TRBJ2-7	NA	TGTGCCACCTTATCAGGGTCCGGGAGCTACGAGCAGTACTTC	CATLSGSGSYEQYF
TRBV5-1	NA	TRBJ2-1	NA	TGCGCCAGCAGCTATGCCGGGACTTCGTCCTACAATGAGCAGTTCTTC	CASSYAGTSSYNEQFF